This T cell receptor beta chain was obtained from a study of blood T cell repertoires in COVID-19. The CDR3 has 16 amino acids. The ends lost 4 bases at V and 3 bases at J; junction bases unmatched: 8. The germline V gene has CDR1 MDHEN and CDR2 SYDVKM. Repertoires were generated with immunoSEQ multiplex PCR, while TCRdb's copy carries only in-frame clones and drops some. This table holds some 150,000 clones, 88% found once. The sequencing sample was made of peripheral blood. The rearrangement uses TRBV28 and TRBJ2-3; 9 bases are a match to TRBD1. This TCR came from a human donor in a cohort sampled during active COVID-19. DNA for the CDR3: TGTGCCAGCAGTTCGCCACAGGGGGCCGGGACAGATACGCAGTATTTT. It translates to CASSSPQGAGTDTQYF.